Detailed here is one T cell receptor (beta chain). Its antigen is unknown. This sample was taken from a study of shared clonotypes between healthy human individuals. Study-wide context: Two women and a few men aged 18 to 49 served as donors.

Genomic DNA per cell subset filled all wells of several immunoSEQ plates. Produced via immunoSEQ multiplex PCR; TCRdb's table is partial and in-frame only. The table includes approximately 2.4 million clones, around 95% detected once. Study findings and constraints: Naive CD4 clonotypes overlapped across several donors at approximately 5.3%.

The CDR3 has 13 residues. Germline loops: CDR1 ENHRY, CDR2 SYGVKD. V was pared by 10 bases and J by 6 bases, with 18 bases between. The genes are TRBV10-3 and TRBJ2-5; perhaps TRBD1 as D (5 bases). Input material: naive CD4+ T cells sorted from blood. Subset noted: CD45RA+ positively selected. The receptor comes from a man between 18 and 35 years old in good health. As DNA, the CDR3 is TGTGCCACTTCGACAGACTTGGGGCAGACCCAGTACTTC. Protein: CATSTDLGQTQYF.